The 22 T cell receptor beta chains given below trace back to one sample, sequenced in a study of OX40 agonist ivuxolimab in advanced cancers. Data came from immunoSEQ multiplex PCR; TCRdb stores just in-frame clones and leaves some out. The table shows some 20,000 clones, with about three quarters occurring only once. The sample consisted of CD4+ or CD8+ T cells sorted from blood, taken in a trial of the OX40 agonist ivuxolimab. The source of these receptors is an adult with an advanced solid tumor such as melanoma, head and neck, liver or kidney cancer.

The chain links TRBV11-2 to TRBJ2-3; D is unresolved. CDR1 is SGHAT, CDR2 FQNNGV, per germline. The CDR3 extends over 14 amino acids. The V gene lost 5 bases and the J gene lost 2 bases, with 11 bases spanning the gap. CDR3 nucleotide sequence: TGTGCCAGCAGCGCCCTAGGGCCCACAGATACGCAGTATTTT. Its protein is CASSALGPTDTQYF.

CDR3 sequence (DNA): TGCAGCGCAGAAGGGACAGGGGACTCCTACGAGCAGTACTTC. It yields the protein CSAEGTGDSYEQYF. The chain carries TRBV29-1 and TRBJ2-7; 10 positions match TRBD1. CDR3 size: 14 residues. J gave up 0 bases and V 7 bases, and 6 bases lay outside the gene matches. Germline lookup yields CDR1 SQVTM and CDR2 ANQGSEA.

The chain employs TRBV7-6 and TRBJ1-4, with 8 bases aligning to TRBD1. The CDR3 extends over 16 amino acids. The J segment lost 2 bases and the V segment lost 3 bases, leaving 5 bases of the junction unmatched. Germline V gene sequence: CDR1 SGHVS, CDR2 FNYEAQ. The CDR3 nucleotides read TGTGCCAGCAGCTTGGACAGGGAGGCTACTAATGAAAAACTGTTTTTT. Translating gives CASSLDREATNEKLFF.

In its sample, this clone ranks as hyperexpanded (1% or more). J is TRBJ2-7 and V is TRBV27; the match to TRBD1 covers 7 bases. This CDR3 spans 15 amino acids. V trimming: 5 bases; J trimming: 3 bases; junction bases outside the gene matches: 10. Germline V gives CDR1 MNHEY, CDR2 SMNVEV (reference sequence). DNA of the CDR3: TGTGCCAGCAGTCACAGGGGCGAGACCTACTACGAGCAGTACTTC. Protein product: CASSHRGETYYEQYF.

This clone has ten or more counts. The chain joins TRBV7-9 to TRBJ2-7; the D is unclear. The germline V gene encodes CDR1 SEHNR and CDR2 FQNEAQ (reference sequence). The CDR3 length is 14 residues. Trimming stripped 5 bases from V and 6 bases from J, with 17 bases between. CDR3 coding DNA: TGTGCCAGCAGCCAGGTGGGGTACGGGCGCGAGCAGTACTTC. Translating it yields CASSQVGYGREQYF.

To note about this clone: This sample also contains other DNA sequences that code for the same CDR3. DNA of the CDR3: TGTGCCAGTAGTATGAGTAGCGGGTACGAGCAGTACTTC. Protein: CASSMSSGYEQYF. J is TRBJ2-7 and V is TRBV19; the match to TRBD2 covers 7 bases. Germline-derived CDR1 and CDR2 are LNHDA and SQIVND (reference sequence). The V segment lost 3 bases and the J segment 4 bases; nucleotides outside the gene matches: 3. This CDR3 region has 13 residues.

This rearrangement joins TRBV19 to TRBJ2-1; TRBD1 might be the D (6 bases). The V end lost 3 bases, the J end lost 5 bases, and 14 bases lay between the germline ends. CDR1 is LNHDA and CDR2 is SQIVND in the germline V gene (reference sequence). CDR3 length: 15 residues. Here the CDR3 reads CASSISRTDDNEQFF. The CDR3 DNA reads TGTGCCAGTAGTATTAGTCGGACAGATGACAATGAGCAGTTCTTC.

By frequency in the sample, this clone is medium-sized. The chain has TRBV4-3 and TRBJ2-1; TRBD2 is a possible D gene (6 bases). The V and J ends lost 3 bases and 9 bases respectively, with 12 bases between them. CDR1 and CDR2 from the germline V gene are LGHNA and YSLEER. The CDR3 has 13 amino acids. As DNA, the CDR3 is TGCGCCAGCAGCCAGAAAGGAGCGGGTGAGCAGTTCTTC. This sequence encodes CASSQKGAGEQFF.

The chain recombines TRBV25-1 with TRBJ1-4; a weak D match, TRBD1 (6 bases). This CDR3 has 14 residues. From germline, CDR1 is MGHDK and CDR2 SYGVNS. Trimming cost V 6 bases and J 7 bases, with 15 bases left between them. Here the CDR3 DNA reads TGTGCCAGCAGCCCAACAGGGCATCGTGAAAAACTGTTTTTT. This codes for CASSPTGHREKLFF.

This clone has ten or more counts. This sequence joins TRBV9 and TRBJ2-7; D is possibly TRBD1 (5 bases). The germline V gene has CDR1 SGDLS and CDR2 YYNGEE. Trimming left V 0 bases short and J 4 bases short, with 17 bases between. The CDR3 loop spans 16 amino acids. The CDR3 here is CASSVDSSGHIYEQYF. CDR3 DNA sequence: TGTGCCAGCAGCGTAGACTCGTCAGGACATATTTACGAGCAGTACTTC.

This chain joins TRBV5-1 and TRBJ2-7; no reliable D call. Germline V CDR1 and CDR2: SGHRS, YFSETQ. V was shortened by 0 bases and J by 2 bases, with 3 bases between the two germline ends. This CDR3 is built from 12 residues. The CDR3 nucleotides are TGCGCCAGCAGCTTGGGGGCCTACGAGCAGTACTTC. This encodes CASSLGAYEQYF. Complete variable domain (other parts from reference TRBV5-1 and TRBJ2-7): KAGVTQTPRYLIKTRGQQVTLSCSPISGHRSVSWYQQTPGQGLQFLFEYFSETQRNKGNFPGRFSGRQFSNSRSEMNVSTLELGDSALYLCASSLGAYEQYFGPGTRLTVT.

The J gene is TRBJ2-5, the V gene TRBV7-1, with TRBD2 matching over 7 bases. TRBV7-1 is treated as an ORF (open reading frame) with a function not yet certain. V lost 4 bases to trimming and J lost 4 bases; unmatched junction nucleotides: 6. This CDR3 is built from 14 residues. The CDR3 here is CASSLVGGGETQYF. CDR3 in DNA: TGTGCCAGCAGCTTAGTTGGCGGGGGAGAGACCCAGTACTTC.

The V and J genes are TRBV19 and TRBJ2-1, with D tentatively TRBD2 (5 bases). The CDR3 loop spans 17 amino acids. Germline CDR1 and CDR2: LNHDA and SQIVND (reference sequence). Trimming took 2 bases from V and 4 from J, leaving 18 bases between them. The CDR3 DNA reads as TGTGCCAGTAGTATAACGAGGAGCGGAGATTTTTACAATGAGCAGTTCTTC. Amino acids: CASSITRSGDFYNEQFF.

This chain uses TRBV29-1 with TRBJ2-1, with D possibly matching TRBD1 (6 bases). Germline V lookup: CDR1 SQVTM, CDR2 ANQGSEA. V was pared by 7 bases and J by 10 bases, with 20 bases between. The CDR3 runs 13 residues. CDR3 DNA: TGCAGCGGAAGCGATTTGACAGGACGAGAGCAGTTCTTC. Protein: CSGSDLTGREQFF.

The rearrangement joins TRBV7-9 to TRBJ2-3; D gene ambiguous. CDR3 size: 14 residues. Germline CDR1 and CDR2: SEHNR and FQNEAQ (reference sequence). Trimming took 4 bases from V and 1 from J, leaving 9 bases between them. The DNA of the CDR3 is TGTGCCAGCAGCTCCACGGCCGGCACAGATACGCAGTATTTT. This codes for CASSSTAGTDTQYF.

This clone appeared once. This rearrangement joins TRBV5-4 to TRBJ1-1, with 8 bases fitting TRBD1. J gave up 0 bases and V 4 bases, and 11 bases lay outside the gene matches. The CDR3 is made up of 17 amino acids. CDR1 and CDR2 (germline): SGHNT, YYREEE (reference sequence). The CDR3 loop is CASSRTGWGVMNTEAFF. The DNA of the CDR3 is TGTGCCAGCAGCCGGACAGGGTGGGGGGTCATGAACACTGAAGCTTTCTTT.

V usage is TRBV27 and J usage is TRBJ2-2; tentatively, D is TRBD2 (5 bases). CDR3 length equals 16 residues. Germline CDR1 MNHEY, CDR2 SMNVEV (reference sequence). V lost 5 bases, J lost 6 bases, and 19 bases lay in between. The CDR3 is CASSPLSEGLAGELFF. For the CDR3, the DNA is TGTGCCAGCAGTCCCTTATCTGAGGGCCTTGCCGGGGAGCTGTTTTTT.

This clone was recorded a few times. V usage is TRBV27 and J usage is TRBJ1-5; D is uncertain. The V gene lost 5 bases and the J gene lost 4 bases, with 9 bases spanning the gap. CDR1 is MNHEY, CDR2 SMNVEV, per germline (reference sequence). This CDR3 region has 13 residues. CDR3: CASSPSRNQPQHF. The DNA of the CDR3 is TGTGCCAGCAGTCCCTCCCGGAATCAGCCCCAGCATTTT.

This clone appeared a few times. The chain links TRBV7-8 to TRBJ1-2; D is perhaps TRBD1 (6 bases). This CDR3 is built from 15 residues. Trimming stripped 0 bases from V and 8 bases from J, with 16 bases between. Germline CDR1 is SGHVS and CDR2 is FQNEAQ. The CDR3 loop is CASSLAYREQDGYTF. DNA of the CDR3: TGTGCCAGCAGCTTAGCTTACAGGGAGCAGGACGGCTACACCTTC.

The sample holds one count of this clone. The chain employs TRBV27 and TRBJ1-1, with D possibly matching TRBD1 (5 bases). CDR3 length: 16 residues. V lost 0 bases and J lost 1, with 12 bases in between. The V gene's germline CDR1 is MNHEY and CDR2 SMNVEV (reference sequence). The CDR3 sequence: CASSLSGGRGNTEAFF. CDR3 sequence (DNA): TGTGCCAGCAGTTTATCTGGGGGAAGGGGGAACACTGAAGCTTTCTTT.

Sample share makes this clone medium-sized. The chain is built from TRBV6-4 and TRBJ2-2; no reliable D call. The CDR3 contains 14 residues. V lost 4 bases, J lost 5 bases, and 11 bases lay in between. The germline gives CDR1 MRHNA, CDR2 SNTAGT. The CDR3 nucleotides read TGTGCCAGCAGTGGCGGTGAAGAGACCGGGGAGCTGTTTTTT. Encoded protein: CASSGGEETGELFF.

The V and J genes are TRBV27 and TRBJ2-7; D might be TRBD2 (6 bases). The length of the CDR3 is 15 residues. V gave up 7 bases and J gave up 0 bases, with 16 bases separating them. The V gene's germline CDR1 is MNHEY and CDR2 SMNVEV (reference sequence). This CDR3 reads CASTPGGASSYEQYF. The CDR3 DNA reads TGTGCCAGCACCCCCGGGGGTGCTAGCTCCTACGAGCAGTACTTC.